This TCR beta chain stems from a study of CD8 T cells in Susac syndrome. Reverse transcription of about 0.5 to 1 ug RNA was carried out with random hexamers. Amplification of TCR beta CDR3 by immunoSEQ multiplex PCR spanned 54 Vbeta and 13 Jbeta. TCRdb passed the immunoSEQ multiplex PCR reads through MiXCR, listing each CDR3 protein once. There are 95,000 to 150,000 distinct CDR3 sequences in the sample; 85% to 95% occur only once, and more than 0.09% lies in the top ten. This CDR3 region has 15 residues. V lost 4 bases, J lost 3 bases, and 14 bases lay in between. Germline V gene data show CDR1 as MNHNS and CDR2 as SASEGT. TCR beta was sequenced from blood CD8+ and CD4+ T cells.

This rearrangement joins TRBV6-1 to TRBJ2-3; D is possibly TRBD1 or TRBD2 (6 bases each). Sequencing input: CD4+ T cells from PBMCs. The clonotype was recovered from a human donor in good health. CDR3 nucleotides: TGTGCCAGCAGTGTGGGGGCGGGACCGACAGATACGCAGTATTTT. Its protein product is CASSVGAGPTDTQYF.